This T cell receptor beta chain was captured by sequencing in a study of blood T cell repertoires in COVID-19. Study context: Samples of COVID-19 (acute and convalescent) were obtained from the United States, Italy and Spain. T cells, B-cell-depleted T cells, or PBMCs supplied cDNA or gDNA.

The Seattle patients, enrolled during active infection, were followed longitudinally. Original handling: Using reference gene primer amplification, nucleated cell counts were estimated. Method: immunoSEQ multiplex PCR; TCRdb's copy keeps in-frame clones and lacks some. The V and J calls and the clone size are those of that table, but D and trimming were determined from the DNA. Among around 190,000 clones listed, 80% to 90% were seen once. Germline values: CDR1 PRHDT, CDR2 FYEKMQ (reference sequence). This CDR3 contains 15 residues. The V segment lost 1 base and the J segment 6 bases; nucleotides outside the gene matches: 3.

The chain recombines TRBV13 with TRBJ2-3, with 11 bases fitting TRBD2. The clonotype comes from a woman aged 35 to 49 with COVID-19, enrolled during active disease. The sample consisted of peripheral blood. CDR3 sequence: CASSLASGGLDTQYF. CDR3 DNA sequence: TGTGCCAGCAGCTTAGCTAGCGGGGGGCTTGATACGCAGTATTTT. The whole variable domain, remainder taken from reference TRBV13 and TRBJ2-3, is AAGVIQSPRHLIKEKRETATLKCYPIPRHDTVYWYQQGPGQDPQFLISFYEKMQSDKGSIPDRFSAQQFSDYHSELNMSSLELGDSALYFCASSLASGGLDTQYFGPGTRLTVL.